Listed here is a single T cell receptor (beta chain). Germline-derived CDR1 and CDR2 are LGHDT and YNNKEL (reference sequence). V lost 1 base, J lost 3 bases, and 8 bases stayed unmatched. The CDR3 length is 17 residues. These data come from a study of blood T cell repertoires in COVID-19. Study-level background: There were acute and convalescent COVID-19 samples, and they came from the United States, Italy and Spain. Sources were T cells, B-cell-depleted T cells, or PBMCs; the material itself was cDNA or gDNA.

Source study methods: Amplified reference gene primers provided the basis for estimating nucleated cell counts. Profiled with immunoSEQ multiplex PCR; TCRdb holds only in-frame clones, not every one. V, J and clone size derive from that table, while D and trimming were established from the DNA sequence. Of a few hundred thousand clones in the sample, about 73% are singletons; the top ten hold over 3%. This rearrangement joins TRBV3-1 (or the pseudogene TRBV3-2) to TRBJ2-7; 11 bases agree with TRBD1. This TCR was recovered from a woman aged 80 or over with acute or convalescent COVID-19. The material sequenced was peripheral blood. The CDR3 DNA sequence: TGTGCCAGCAGCCAAGTCCGGCCGGGACAGGGGGTCTACGAGCAGTACTTC. It yields the protein CASSQVRPGQGVYEQYF.